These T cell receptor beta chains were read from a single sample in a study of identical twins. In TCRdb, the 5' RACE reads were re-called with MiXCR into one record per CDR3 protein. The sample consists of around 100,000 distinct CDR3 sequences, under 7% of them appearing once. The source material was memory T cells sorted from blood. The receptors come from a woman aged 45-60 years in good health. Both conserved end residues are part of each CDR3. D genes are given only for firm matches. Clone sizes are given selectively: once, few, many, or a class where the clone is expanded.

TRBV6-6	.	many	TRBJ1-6	CASQNSGRSPLHF	TGTGCCAGCCAGAACTCGGGACGCTCACCCCTCCACTTT
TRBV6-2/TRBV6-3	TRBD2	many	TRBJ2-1	CASSYPTSGKETYNEQFF	TGTGCCAGCAGTTACCCAACTAGCGGGAAGGAAACCTACAATGAGCAGTTCTTC
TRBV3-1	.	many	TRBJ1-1	CASSQGDRMNTEAFF	TGTGCCAGCAGCCAAGGAGACAGGATGAACACTGAAGCTTTCTTT
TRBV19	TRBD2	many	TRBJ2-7	CASSIASGRGPYEQYF	TGTGCCAGTAGTATAGCCAGCGGGAGGGGCCCCTACGAGCAGTACTTC
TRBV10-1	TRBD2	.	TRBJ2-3	CASGGLAGLTDTQYF	TGCGCCAGCGGGGGACTAGCGGGATTGACAGATACGCAGTATTTT
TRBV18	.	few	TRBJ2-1	CASSPPSRETYNEQFF	TGTGCCAGCTCACCACCGTCCCGGGAAACCTACAATGAGCAGTTCTTC
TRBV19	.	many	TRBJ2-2	CASTDFPPGELFF	TGTGCCAGTACGGACTTCCCACCCGGGGAGCTGTTTTTT
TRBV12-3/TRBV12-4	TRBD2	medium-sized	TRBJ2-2	CASRLADTGELFF	TGTGCCAGCAGACTAGCGGACACCGGGGAGCTGTTTTTT
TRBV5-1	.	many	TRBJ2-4	CASSFRDPQEGNIQYF	TGCGCCAGCAGCTTCCGGGACCCTCAAGAGGGAAACATTCAGTACTTC
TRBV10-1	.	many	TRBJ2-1	CASSEWGTQQFF	TGCGCCAGCAGTGAGTGGGGGACCCAGCAGTTCTTC
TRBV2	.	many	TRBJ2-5	CASKASRETQYF	TGTGCCAGCAAGGCTAGCCGAGAGACCCAGTACTTC
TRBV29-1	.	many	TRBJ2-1	CSVGDGSNEQFF	TGCAGCGTTGGTGACGGGAGCAATGAGCAGTTCTTC
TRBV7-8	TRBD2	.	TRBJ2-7	CASSLDVGSGSYEQYF	TGTGCCAGCAGCTTAGACGTTGGTAGCGGGAGTTACGAGCAGTACTTC
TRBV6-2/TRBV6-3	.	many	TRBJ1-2	CASSRPDSIGYTF	TGTGCCAGCAGTCGCCCGGACAGTATCGGCTACACCTTC
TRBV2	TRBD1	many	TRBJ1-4	CASSEQGQRNEKLFF	TGTGCCAGCAGTGAACAGGGACAGCGGAATGAAAAACTGTTTTTT
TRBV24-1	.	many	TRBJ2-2	CATSDWAGELFF	TGTGCCACCAGTGATTGGGCCGGGGAGCTGTTTTTT
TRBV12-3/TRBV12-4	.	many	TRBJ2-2	CASRTSGTGELFF	TGTGCCAGTAGAACTAGTGGGACCGGGGAGCTGTTTTTT
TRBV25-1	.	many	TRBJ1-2	CASSDWKVHYGYTF	TGTGCCAGCAGTGATTGGAAGGTTCACTATGGCTACACCTTC
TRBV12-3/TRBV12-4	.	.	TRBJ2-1	CASTLYGPDGNEQFF	TGTGCCAGCACCCTCTATGGGCCGGATGGGAATGAGCAGTTCTTC
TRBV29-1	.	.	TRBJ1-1	CSVEGQREAFF	TGCAGCGTTGAAGGGCAGCGTGAAGCTTTCTTT
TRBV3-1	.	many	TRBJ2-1	CASSQSVEQFF	TGTGCCAGCAGCCAAAGCGTAGAGCAGTTCTTC
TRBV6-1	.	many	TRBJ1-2	CASRRRTGFGETLGGYTF	TGTGCCAGCAGACGCAGAACCGGCTTCGGGGAGACACTGGGTGGCTACACCTTC
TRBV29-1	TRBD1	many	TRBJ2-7	CSVWGTGVYEQYF	TGCAGCGTTTGGGGGACAGGGGTCTACGAGCAGTACTTC
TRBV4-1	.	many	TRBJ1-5	CASREGRGEQPQHF	TGCGCCAGCAGGGAAGGCAGGGGCGAGCAGCCCCAGCATTTT
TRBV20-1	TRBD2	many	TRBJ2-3	CSFRQGLAGADTQYF	TGCAGTTTCAGACAGGGACTAGCTGGAGCCGATACGCAGTATTTT
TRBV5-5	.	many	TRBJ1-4	CASSLVPESQRPTTNEKLFF	TGTGCCAGCAGCTTGGTTCCGGAATCCCAGAGGCCAACAACTAATGAAAAACTGTTTTTT
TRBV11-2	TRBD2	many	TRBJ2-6	CASHYTFGGAGANVLTF	TGTGCCAGCCATTATACTTTTGGGGGGGCTGGGGCCAACGTCCTGACTTTC
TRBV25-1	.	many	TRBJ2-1	CASSEFTSYNEQFF	TGTGCCAGCAGTGAATTTACTTCCTACAATGAGCAGTTCTTC
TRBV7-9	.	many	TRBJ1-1	CASSFQNTEAFF	TGTGCCAGCAGCTTCCAAAACACTGAAGCTTTCTTT
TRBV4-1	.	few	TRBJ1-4	CASSLMGGGGEKLFF	TGCGCCAGCAGCCTAATGGGGGGAGGAGGAGAAAAACTGTTTTTT
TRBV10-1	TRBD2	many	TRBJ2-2	CASSPGTIGELFF	TGCGCCAGCAGCCCAGGGACTATCGGGGAGCTGTTTTTT
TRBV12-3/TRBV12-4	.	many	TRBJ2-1	CASSLAMTEQFF	TGTGCCAGCAGTTTAGCGATGACAGAGCAGTTCTTC
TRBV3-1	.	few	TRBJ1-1	CASSLGITEAFF	TGTGCCAGCAGCCTCGGGATCACTGAAGCTTTCTTT
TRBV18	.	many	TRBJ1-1	CASSPPWGLNTEAFF	TGTGCCAGCTCACCACCGTGGGGTCTGAACACTGAAGCTTTCTTT
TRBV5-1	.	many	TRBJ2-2	CASSSGQHTGELFF	TGCGCCAGCAGCTCCGGACAGCACACCGGGGAGCTGTTTTTT
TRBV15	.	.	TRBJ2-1	CATSRDPGNEQFF	TGTGCCACCAGCAGAGATCCGGGCAATGAGCAGTTCTTC
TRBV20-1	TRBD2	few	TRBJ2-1	CSARILAGGFNEQFF	TGCAGTGCCCGAATCCTAGCGGGAGGGTTCAATGAGCAGTTCTTC
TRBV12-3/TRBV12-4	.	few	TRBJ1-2	CASSADLIFYTF	TGTGCCAGCAGTGCGGACCTTATCTTCTACACCTTC
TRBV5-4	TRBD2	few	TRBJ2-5	CASSGTSGEPLTQYF	TGTGCCAGCAGCGGGACTAGCGGGGAACCGCTGACCCAGTACTTC
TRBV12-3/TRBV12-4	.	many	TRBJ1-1	CASSFHGAPNTEAFF	TGTGCCAGCAGTTTTCACGGGGCTCCGAACACTGAAGCTTTCTTT
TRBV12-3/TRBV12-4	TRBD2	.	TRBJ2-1	CASTSIRGLAIHNEQFF	TGTGCCAGCACCTCTATTCGGGGACTAGCGATCCACAATGAGCAGTTCTTC
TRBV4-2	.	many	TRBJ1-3	CASSQEGNSGNTIYF	TGTGCCAGCAGCCAAGAAGGGAACTCTGGAAACACCATATATTTT
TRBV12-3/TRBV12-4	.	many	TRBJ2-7	CASSSGTWVQTYEQYF	TGTGCCAGCAGTTCCGGGACATGGGTCCAGACCTACGAGCAGTACTTC
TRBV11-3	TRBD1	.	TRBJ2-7	CASSLTGGDEQYF	TGTGCCAGCAGCTTAACAGGGGGCGACGAGCAGTACTTC
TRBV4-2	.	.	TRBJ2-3	CASSPDGNAKGVADTQYF	TGTGCCAGCAGCCCAGACGGGAATGCGAAGGGCGTGGCGGATACGCAGTATTTT
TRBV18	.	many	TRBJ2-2	CASSHKGVPNTGELFF	TGTGCCAGCTCACATAAGGGAGTGCCCAACACCGGGGAGCTGTTTTTT
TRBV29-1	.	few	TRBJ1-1	CSARLGSGGAFF	TGCAGCGCCAGGTTGGGATCTGGCGGAGCTTTCTTT
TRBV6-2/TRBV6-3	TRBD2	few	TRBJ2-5	CASRSSGRPETQYF	TGTGCCAGCAGGAGTAGCGGGAGACCGGAGACCCAGTACTTC
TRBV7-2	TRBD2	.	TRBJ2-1	CASSRTSIGYNEQFF	TGTGCCAGCAGCCGGACTAGTATCGGGTACAATGAGCAGTTCTTC